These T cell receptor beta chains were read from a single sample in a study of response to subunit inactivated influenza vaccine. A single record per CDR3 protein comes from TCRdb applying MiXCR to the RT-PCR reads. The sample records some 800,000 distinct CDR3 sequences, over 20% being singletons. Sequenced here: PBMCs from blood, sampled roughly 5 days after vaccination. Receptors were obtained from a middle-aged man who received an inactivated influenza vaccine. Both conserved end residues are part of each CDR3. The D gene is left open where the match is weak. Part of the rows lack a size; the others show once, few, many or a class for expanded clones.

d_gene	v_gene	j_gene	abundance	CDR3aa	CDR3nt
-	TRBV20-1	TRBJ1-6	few	CSAQPGDSPLHF	TGCAGTGCCCAACCGGGGGATTCACCCCTCCACTTT
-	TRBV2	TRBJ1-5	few	CASSGGPGSGLLRPQHF	TGTGCCAGCAGTGGGGGCCCCGGGAGCGGCCTACTTCGACCCCAGCATTTT
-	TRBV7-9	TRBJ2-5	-	CASSIDTQETQYF	TGTGCCAGCAGCATCGACACCCAAGAGACCCAGTACTTC
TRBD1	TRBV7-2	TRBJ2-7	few	CASSLGTGVNEQYF	TGTGCCAGCAGCTTAGGGACAGGGGTGAACGAGCAGTACTTC
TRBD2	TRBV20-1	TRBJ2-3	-	CSAPKLAGGGDTQYF	TGCAGTGCTCCTAAATTAGCGGGGGGCGGTGATACGCAGTATTTT
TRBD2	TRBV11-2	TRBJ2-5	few	CASSRSSGETQYF	TGTGCCAGCAGCCGTTCTAGCGGAGAGACCCAGTACTTC
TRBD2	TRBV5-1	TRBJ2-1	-	CASRFRQAGAILSSYNEQFF	TGCGCCAGCCGCTTTAGACAAGCGGGGGCAATATTAAGCTCCTACAATGAGCAGTTCTTC
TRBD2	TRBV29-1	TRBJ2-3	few	CSAQGLAGGTDTQYF	TGCAGCGCTCAGGGACTAGCGGGAGGCACAGATACGCAGTATTTT
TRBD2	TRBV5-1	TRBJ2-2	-	CASTKRGSLTNTGELFF	TGCGCCAGCACAAAGCGGGGTTCCCTAACGAACACCGGGGAGCTGTTTTTT
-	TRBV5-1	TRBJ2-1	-	CASSFQSRGTYNEQFF	TGCGCCAGCAGCTTCCAGAGTCGGGGGACGTACAATGAGCAGTTCTTC
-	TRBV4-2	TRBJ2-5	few	CASSQEEGGRQETQYF	TGTGCCAGCAGCCAAGAGGAGGGTGGGAGGCAAGAGACCCAGTACTTC
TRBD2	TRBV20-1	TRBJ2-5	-	CSARGPLRGDQETQYF	TGCAGTGCTAGAGGTCCATTGCGGGGGGATCAAGAGACCCAGTACTTC
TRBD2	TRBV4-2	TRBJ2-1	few	CASSQDPPSSGSDNEQFF	TGTGCCAGCAGCCAAGACCCCCCGTCGAGCGGGAGTGATAATGAGCAGTTCTTC
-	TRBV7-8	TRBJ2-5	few	CASSLGTGRGQKTQYF	TGTGCCAGCAGCTTAGGGACAGGTCGGGGGCAAAAGACCCAGTACTTC
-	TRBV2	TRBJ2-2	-	CASTYTTGELFF	TGTGCCAGCACTTACACCACCGGGGAGCTGTTTTTT
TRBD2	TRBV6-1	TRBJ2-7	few	CASGKSREGPVRSREQYF	TGTGCCAGCGGAAAATCGCGGGAGGGCCCGGTGAGGTCGCGCGAGCAGTACTTC
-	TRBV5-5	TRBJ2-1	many	CASSPWYTYNEQFF	TGTGCCAGCAGCCCCTGGTATACCTACAATGAGCAGTTCTTC
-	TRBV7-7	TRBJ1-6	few	CASSLGKNSPLHF	TGTGCTAGCAGCTTGGGAAAGAATTCACCCCTCCACTTT
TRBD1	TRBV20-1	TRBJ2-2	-	CSAREPTGQGTTGELFF	TGCAGTGCTAGAGAACCCACAGGACAGGGTACCACCGGGGAGCTGTTTTTT
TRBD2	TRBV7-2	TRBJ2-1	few	CASSLSGGQYNEQFF	TGTGCCAGCAGCTTATCGGGGGGGCAGTACAATGAGCAGTTCTTC
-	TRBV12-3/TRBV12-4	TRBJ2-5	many	CASSFGGGQETQYF	TGTGCCAGCAGTTTTGGCGGGGGCCAGGAGACCCAGTACTTC
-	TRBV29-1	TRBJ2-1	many	CSVEKGNRVGNEQFF	TGCAGCGTTGAAAAGGGGAACAGGGTCGGCAATGAGCAGTTCTTC
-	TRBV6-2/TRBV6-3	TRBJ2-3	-	CASSYRTLAGDTQYF	TGTGCCAGCAGTTACCGTACGCTAGCTGGAGATACGCAGTATTTT
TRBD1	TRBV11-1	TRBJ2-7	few	CASRNSLGTPGQGTYEQYF	TGTGCCAGCAGAAACTCCCTGGGAACCCCGGGACAGGGGACTTACGAGCAGTACTTC
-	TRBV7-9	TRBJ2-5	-	CASSPPRGIETQYF	TGTGCCAGCAGCCCGCCGAGGGGTATCGAGACCCAGTACTTC
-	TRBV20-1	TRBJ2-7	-	CSAIPGFYEQYF	TGCAGTGCCATACCGGGTTTCTACGAGCAGTACTTC
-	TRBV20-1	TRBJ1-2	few	CSAPLAGTTYGYTF	TGCAGTGCCCCCTTGGCAGGGACGACCTATGGCTACACCTTC
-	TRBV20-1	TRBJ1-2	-	CSASGQNYGYTF	TGCAGTGCTAGTGGTCAGAACTATGGCTACACCTTC
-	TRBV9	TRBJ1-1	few	CASSVGSGTMDTEAFF	TGTGCCAGCAGCGTAGGATCAGGCACCATGGACACTGAAGCTTTCTTT
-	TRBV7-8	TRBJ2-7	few	CASSSPSARPNNYEQYF	TGTGCCAGCAGCTCCCCAAGTGCGCGCCCCAACAACTACGAGCAGTACTTC
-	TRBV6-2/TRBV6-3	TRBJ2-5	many	CASRKSGLVGRYQETQYF	TGTGCCAGCAGAAAGTCCGGACTCGTGGGGAGGTACCAAGAGACCCAGTACTTC
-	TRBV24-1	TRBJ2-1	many	CATSDLDGSSYNEQFF	TGTGCCACCAGTGATTTAGACGGGAGCTCCTACAATGAGCAGTTCTTC
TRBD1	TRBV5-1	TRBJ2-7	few	CASSSPDRVSYEQYF	TGCGCCAGCAGCTCCCCGGACAGGGTGTCCTACGAGCAGTACTTC
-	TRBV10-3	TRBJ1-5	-	CAISESNRENQPQHF	TGTGCCATCAGTGAGTCGAACAGGGAGAATCAGCCCCAGCATTTT
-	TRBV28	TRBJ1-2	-	CASNRFTNYGYTF	TGTGCCAGCAATCGGTTTACTAACTATGGCTACACCTTC
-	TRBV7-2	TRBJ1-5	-	CASSPNAGYSNQPQHF	TGTGCCAGCAGTCCAAATGCGGGATATAGCAATCAGCCCCAGCATTTT
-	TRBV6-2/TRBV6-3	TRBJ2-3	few	CASSYRLETDTQYF	TGTGCCAGCAGTTATAGACTGGAGACAGATACGCAGTATTTT
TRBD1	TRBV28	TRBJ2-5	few	CASRIWGQQETQYF	TGTGCCAGCAGAATCTGGGGACAGCAAGAGACCCAGTACTTC
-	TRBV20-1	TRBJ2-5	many	CSASGSQETQYF	TGCAGTGCTAGCGGGAGCCAAGAGACCCAGTACTTC
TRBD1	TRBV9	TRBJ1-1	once	CASSSKQGDPVTEAFF	TGTGCCAGCAGCTCGAAACAGGGGGATCCGGTCACTGAAGCTTTCTTT
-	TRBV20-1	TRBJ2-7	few	CSARAEYRSYEQYF	TGCAGTGCTAGAGCAGAATACAGATCCTACGAGCAGTACTTC
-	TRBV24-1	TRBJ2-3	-	CATNGGPQRTQYF	TGTGCCACCAACGGGGGCCCGCAACGTACGCAGTATTTT
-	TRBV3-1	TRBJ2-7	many	CASSQDRGQSSYEQYF	TGTGCCAGCAGCCAAGATCGGGGCCAGAGCTCCTACGAGCAGTACTTC
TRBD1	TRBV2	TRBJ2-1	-	CASRLEGQVAYNEQFF	TGTGCCAGCAGACTAGAGGGACAGGTAGCCTACAATGAGCAGTTCTTC
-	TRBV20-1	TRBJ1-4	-	CSASGLWVAANEKLFF	TGCAGTGCTAGCGGTTTATGGGTCGCGGCTAATGAAAAACTGTTTTTT
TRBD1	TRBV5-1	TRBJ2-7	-	CASAGTGGSYEQYF	TGCGCCAGCGCCGGGACAGGAGGCTCCTACGAGCAGTACTTC
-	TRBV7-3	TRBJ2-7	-	CASSLTGGRPYEQYF	TGTGCCAGCAGCCTAACCGGGGGCAGGCCCTACGAGCAGTACTTC
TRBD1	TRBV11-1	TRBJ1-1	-	CASSLGPGQGLMNTEAFF	TGTGCCAGCAGCTTAGGTCCGGGACAGGGGCTCATGAACACTGAAGCTTTCTTT
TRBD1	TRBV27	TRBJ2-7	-	CASSLSVGTGTYEQYF	TGTGCCAGCAGTTTATCGGTTGGGACAGGGACCTACGAGCAGTACTTC
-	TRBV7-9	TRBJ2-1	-	CASTRGANSYNEQFF	TGTGCCAGTACCCGGGGCGCCAACTCCTACAATGAGCAGTTCTTC
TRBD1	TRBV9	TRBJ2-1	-	CASSGQGAWNEQFF	TGTGCCAGCAGCGGACAGGGGGCCTGGAATGAGCAGTTCTTC
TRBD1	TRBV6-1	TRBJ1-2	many	CASSNDRGAMVGGYTF	TGTGCCAGCAGCAACGACAGGGGGGCGATGGTTGGCGGCTACACCTTC